This T cell receptor (beta chain) was sequenced in a study of chemoradiotherapy in HPV16-positive cancers. TCRdb's copy holds only in-frame clones and misses some; the assay was immunoSEQ multiplex PCR. The table has approximately 3,000 clones, approximately 92% seen once; the top ten hold over 2%. This sample comprised tumor tissue, obtained from a patient who underwent chemoradiotherapy. The receptor comes from a human donor with HPV-associated anogenital cancer.

CDR3 loop: CASSEALGRQETQYF. CDR3 DNA: TGTGCCAGCAGTGAAGCGTTAGGAAGACAAGAGACCCAGTACTTC. V gene TRBV2 combines with J gene TRBJ2-5; D call uncertain. CDR1 and CDR2 from the germline V gene are SNHLY and FYNNEI. Trimming pared 0 bases from V and 2 bases from J, leaving 10 bases between. This CDR3 is built from 15 residues. The full variable domain, with the rest looked up from reference TRBV2 and TRBJ2-5, is EPEVTQTPSHQVTQMGQEVILRCVPISNHLYFYWYRQILGQKVEFLVSFYNNEISEKSEIFDDQFSVERPDGSNFTLKIRSTKLEDSAMYFCASSEALGRQETQYFGPGTRLLVL.